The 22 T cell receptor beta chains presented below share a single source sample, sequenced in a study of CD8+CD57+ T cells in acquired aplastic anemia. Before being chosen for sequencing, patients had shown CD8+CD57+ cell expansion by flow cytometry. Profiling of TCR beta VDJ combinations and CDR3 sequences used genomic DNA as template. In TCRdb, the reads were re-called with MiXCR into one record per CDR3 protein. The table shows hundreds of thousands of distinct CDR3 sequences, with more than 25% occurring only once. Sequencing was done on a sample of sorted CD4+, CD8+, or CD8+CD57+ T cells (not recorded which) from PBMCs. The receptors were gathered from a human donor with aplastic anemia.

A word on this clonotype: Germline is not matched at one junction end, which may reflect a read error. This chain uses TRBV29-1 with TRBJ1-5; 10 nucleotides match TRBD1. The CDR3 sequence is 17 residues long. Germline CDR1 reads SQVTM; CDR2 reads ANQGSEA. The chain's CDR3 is CVSSRDRGFSSNQPQHF. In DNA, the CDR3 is TGTGTCAGCAGCCGGGACAGGGGCTTTTCTAGCAATCAGCCCCAGCATTTT.

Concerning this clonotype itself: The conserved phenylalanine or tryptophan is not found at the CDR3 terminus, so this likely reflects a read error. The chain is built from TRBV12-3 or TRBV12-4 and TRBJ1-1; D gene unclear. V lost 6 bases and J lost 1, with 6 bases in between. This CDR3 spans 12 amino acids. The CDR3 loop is CASREGNTEAFL. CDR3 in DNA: TGTGCCAGCAGAGAGGGGAACACTGAAGCTTTCCTT.

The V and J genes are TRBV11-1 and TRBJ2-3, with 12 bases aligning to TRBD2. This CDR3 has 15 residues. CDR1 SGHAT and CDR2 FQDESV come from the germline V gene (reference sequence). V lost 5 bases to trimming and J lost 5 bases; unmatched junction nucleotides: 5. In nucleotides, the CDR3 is TGTGCCAGCAGCCCTTTACTAGCGGGGGGAGATACGCAGTATTTT. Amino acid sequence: CASSPLLAGGDTQYF.

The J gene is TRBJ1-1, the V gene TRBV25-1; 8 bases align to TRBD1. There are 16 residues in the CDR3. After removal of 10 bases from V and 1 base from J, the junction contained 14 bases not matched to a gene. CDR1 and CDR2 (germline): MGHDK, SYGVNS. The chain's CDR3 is CATTIPLGTGNTEAFF. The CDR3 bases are TGTGCCACCACCATACCCTTAGGGACAGGGAACACTGAAGCTTTCTTT.

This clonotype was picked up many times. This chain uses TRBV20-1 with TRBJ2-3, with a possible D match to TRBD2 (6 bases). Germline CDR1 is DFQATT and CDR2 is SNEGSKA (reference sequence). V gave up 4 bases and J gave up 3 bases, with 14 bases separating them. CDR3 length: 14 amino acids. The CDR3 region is CSATQPGRTDTQYF. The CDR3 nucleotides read TGCAGTGCTACACAACCGGGGAGGACAGATACGCAGTATTTT.

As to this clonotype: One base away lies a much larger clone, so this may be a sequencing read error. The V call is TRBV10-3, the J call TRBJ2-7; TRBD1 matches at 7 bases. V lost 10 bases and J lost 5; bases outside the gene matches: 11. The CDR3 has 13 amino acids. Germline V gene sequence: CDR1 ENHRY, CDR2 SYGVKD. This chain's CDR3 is CATMRGLSDEQYF. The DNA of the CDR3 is TGTGCCACCATGAGGGGGCTGTCTGACGAGCAGTACTTC.

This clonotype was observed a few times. The CDR3 coding sequence is TGTGCCAGCAGCTTCATCGCGTCGGCGGGAGCAGATACGCAGTATTTT. It codes for CASSFIASAGADTQYF. The rearrangement uses TRBV7-3 and TRBJ2-3, with 7 bases fitting TRBD2. This CDR3 spans 16 amino acids. With 3 bases clipped from V and 4 bases from J, the junction kept 10 bases outside the gene matches. Germline loops: CDR1 SGHTA, CDR2 FQGTGA.

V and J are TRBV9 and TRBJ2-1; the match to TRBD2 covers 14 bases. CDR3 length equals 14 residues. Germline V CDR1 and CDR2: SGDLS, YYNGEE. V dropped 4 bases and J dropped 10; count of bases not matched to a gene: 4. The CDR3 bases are TGTGCCAGCAGCACAGGGACTAGCGGGGGCGAGCAGTTCTTC. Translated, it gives CASSTGTSGGEQFF. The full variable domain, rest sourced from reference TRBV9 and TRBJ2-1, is DSGVTQTPKHLITATGQRVTLRCSPRSGDLSVYWYQQSLDQGLQFLIQYYNGEERAKGNILERFSAQQFPDLHSELNLSSLELGDSALYFCASSTGTSGGEQFFGPGTRLTVL.

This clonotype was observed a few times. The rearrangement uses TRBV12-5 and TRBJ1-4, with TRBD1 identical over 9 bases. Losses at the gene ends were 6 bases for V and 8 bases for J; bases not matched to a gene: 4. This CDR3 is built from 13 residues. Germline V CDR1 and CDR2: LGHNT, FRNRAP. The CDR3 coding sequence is TGTGCTAGTGGGGGACAGGGAAAGGAAAAACTGTTTTTT. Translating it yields CASGGQGKEKLFF.

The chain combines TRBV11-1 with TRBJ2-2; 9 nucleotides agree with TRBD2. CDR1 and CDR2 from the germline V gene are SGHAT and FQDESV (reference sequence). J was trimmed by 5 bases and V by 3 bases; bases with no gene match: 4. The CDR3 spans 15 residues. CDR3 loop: CASSLAGGMTGELFF. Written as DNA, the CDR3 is TGTGCCAGCAGCTTGGCGGGGGGGATGACCGGGGAGCTGTTTTTT.

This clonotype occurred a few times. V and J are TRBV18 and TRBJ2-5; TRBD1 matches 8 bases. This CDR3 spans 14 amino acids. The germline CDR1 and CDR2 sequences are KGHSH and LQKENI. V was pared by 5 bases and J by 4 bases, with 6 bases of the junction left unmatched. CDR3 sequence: CASSGQGDGETQYF. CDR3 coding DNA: TGTGCCAGCTCAGGACAGGGTGACGGAGAGACCCAGTACTTC.

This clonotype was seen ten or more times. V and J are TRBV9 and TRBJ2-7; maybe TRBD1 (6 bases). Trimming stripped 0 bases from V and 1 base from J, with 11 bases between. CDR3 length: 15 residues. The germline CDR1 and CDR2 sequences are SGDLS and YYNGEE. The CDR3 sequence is CASSVDDGQSYEQYF. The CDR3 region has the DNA TGTGCCAGCAGCGTAGACGATGGACAGTCCTACGAGCAGTACTTC.

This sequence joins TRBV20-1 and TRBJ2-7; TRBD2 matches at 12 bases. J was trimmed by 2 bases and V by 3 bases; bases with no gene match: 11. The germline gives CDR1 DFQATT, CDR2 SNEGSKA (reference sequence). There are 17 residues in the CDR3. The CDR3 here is CSASGVGLAGYTYEQYF. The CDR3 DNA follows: TGCAGTGCTAGCGGTGTGGGACTAGCGGGCTATACCTACGAGCAGTACTTC.

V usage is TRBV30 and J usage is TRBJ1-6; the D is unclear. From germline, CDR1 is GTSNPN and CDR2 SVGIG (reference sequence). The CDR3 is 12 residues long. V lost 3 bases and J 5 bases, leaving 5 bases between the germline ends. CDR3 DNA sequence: TGTGCCTGGAGGCCCCATAATTCACCCCTCCACTTT. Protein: CAWRPHNSPLHF.

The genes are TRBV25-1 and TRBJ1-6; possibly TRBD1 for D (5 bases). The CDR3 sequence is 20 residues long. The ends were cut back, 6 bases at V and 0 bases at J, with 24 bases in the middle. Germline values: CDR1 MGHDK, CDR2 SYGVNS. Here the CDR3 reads CASSLRGFDGSSSYNSPLHF. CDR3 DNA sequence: TGTGCCAGCAGCTTAAGGGGTTTCGACGGATCCAGCTCCTATAATTCACCCCTCCACTTT.

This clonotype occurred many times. CDR3 region: CASSENSGNTEAFF. In DNA, the CDR3 is TGCGCCAGCAGTGAGAATAGCGGGAACACTGAAGCTTTCTTT. This chain links TRBV10-1 with TRBJ1-1; D is uncertain. Deletions cut 2 bases from V and 1 base from J, with 8 bases between. Per the germline V gene, CDR1 is WNHNN and CDR2 is SYGVQD (reference sequence). The CDR3 is 14 amino acids.

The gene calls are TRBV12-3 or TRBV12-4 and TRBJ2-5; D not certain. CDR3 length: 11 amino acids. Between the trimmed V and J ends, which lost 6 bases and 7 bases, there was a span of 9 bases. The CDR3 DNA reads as TGTGCCAGCAGCCACCGCGGGACCCAGTACTTC. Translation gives CASSHRGTQYF.

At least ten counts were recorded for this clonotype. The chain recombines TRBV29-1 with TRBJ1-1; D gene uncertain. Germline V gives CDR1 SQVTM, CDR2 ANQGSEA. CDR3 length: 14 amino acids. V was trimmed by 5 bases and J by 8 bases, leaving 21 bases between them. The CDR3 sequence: CSVSRGGTMVEAFF. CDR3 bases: TGCAGCGTTTCTAGAGGAGGCACGATGGTAGAAGCTTTCTTT.

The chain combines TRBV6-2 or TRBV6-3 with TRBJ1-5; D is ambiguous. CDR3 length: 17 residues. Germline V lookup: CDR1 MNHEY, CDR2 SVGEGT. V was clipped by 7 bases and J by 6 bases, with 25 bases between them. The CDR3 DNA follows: TGTGCCAGCAACGACGGGAGGCGGCCGGCCATCGGTCAGCCCCAGCATTTT. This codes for CASNDGRRPAIGQPQHF.

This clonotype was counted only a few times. CDR3 sequence reads: CASSRDSVNTEAFF. The DNA for the CDR3 is TGTGCCAGCAGTCGAGACAGCGTGAACACTGAAGCTTTCTTT. The chain couples TRBV7-9 to TRBJ1-1; possible D gene TRBD1, 5 bases. The CDR3 is 14 residues long. Germline-derived CDR1 and CDR2 are SEHNR and FQNEAQ (reference sequence). V was trimmed by 6 bases and J by 0 bases, leaving 11 bases between them.

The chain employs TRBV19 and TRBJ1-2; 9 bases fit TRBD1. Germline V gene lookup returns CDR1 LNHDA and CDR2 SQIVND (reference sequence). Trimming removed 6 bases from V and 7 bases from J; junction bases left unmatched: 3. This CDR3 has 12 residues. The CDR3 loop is CASSTTGGGYTF. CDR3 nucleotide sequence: TGTGCCAGTAGCACGACAGGGGGTGGCTACACCTTC.

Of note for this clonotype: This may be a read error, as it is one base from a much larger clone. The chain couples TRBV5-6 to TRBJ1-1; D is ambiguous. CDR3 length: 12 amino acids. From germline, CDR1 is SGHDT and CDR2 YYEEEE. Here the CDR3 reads CASSLYNTGAFF. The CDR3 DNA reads TGTGCCAGCAGCTTGTATAACACTGGAGCTTTCTTT.